These 32 T cell receptor beta chains share one sample of origin, sequenced in a study of human T cells and chemical hapten exposure. TCRdb reanalysed the RACE reads using MiXCR and keeps one entry per CDR3 protein. The sample has fewer than 150,000 distinct CDR3 sequences, 12% seen once. Time point denoted: patch test 2, 6 weeks after DPC sensitization. This sample's treatment: therapeutic diphenylcyclopropenone sensitization with weekly scalp DPC. The source was whole blood, collected in connection with sensitization to the hapten diphenylcyclopropenone (DPC). The receptors shown here come from a woman aged 45 to 65 with alopecia areata. Some clones in this sample may be carry-over from other donors' samples.

V usage is TRBV14 and J usage is TRBJ1-2; possible D gene TRBD1, 6 bases. V was pared by 5 bases and J by 5 bases, with 15 bases between. Germline V gene sequence: CDR1 SGHDN, CDR2 FVKESK. This CDR3 is built from 14 residues. The CDR3 reads CASSSWTDSYGYTF. The CDR3 nucleotides are TGTGCCAGCAGCTCATGGACAGACTCTTATGGCTACACCTTC.

This clonotype has a handful of counts. V is TRBV12-3 or TRBV12-4 and J is TRBJ2-1; 13 positions match TRBD2. The CDR3 spans 16 residues. V dropped 6 bases and J dropped 8; count of bases not matched to a gene: 10. The DNA for the CDR3 is TGTGCCAGCAGCTCAAGGACTAGCGGGAGTCTGGATGAGCAGTTCTTC. Protein sequence: CASSSRTSGSLDEQFF.

The chain is built from TRBV5-1 and TRBJ2-3; weak D call: TRBD2 (5 bases). The germline V gene has CDR1 SGHRS and CDR2 YFSETQ. This CDR3 is built from 15 residues. V lost 1 base and J 0 bases, leaving 9 bases between the germline ends. CDR3 sequence: CASSLIGVSTDTQYF. DNA of the CDR3: TGCGCCAGCAGCTTGATCGGGGTGAGCACAGATACGCAGTATTTT.

This clonotype was seen only a few times. The rearrangement links TRBV14 to TRBJ2-7; D ambiguous. Germline lookup yields CDR1 SGHDN and CDR2 FVKESK. V was pared by 1 base and J by 7 bases, with 5 bases between. This CDR3 is built from 11 residues. The CDR3 DNA is TGTGCCAGCAGCCAAGTCCAAGAGCAGTACTTC. Protein product: CASSQVQEQYF.

There are many counts of this clonotype. The chain combines TRBV18 with TRBJ2-7; 8 positions agree with TRBD2. The CDR3 totals 14 residues. Germline assignment: CDR1 KGHSH and CDR2 LQKENI. Germline trimming cut 3 bases from V and 2 bases from J; bases unmatched to any gene: 3. CDR3 protein: CASSPRLATYEQYF. In DNA form, the CDR3 reads TGTGCCAGCTCACCTCGACTAGCGACCTACGAGCAGTACTTC.

This clonotype was seen a handful of times. The chain employs TRBV4-3 and TRBJ2-6, with D maybe TRBD1 (6 bases). V was trimmed by 2 bases and J by 4 bases, leaving 12 bases between them. Germline CDR1 reads LGHNA; CDR2 reads YSLEER. The CDR3 covers 16 residues. As DNA, the CDR3 is TGCGCCAGCAGCCAACCTACAGGGCCCGGGGCCAACGTCCTGACTTTC. It yields the protein CASSQPTGPGANVLTF.

This clonotype was found many times. The rearrangement uses TRBV9 and TRBJ2-1; 9 nucleotides line up with TRBD2. Germline CDR1 reads SGDLS; CDR2 reads YYNGEE. The CDR3 is made up of 15 amino acids. V was clipped by 0 bases and J by 7 bases; unmatched bases: 5. The CDR3 is CASSVVVSGRNEQFF. The CDR3 DNA is TGTGCCAGCAGCGTAGTAGTTAGCGGGAGAAATGAGCAGTTCTTC.

This clonotype was seen only a few times. The CDR3 region is CASSPRWTYRVNQPQHF. DNA for the CDR3: TGTGCCAGCAGTCCGCGTTGGACCTATAGAGTCAATCAGCCCCAGCATTTT. V gene TRBV27 combines with J gene TRBJ1-5, with unresolved D. The CDR3 extends over 17 amino acids. Germline V gives CDR1 MNHEY, CDR2 SMNVEV (reference sequence). V dropped 5 bases and J dropped 3 bases, with 20 bases sitting between them.

This clonotype came up a few times. The J gene is TRBJ2-1, the V gene TRBV7-6; D is perhaps TRBD1 or TRBD2 (5 bases each). The CDR3 has 14 residues. V lost 0 bases, J lost 9 bases, and 12 bases lay in between. Germline CDR1 is SGHVS and CDR2 is FNYEAQ. CDR3 nucleotides: TGTGCCAGCAGCTTAGCGTCTGGGGGACGTGAGCAGTTCTTC. Protein product: CASSLASGGREQFF. Looking up the rest from reference TRBV7-6 and TRBJ2-1 gives the full variable domain: GAGVSQSPRYKVTKRGQDVALRCDPISGHVSLYWYRQALGQGPEFLTYFNYEAQQDKSGLPNDRFSAERPEGSISTLTIQRTEQRDSAMYRCASSLASGGREQFFGPGTRLTVL.

This clonotype was seen a handful of times. This chain uses TRBV7-3 with TRBJ2-5, with 8 nucleotides matching TRBD1. From germline, CDR1 is SGHTA and CDR2 FQGTGA. Trimming cost V 0 bases and J 3 bases; bases outside gene matches: 0. The CDR3 has 14 residues. The DNA for the CDR3 is TGTGCCAGCAGCTTAACGGACAGGGAAGAGACCCAGTACTTC. It codes for CASSLTDREETQYF.

In this sample, this clonotype turned up a few times. This chain joins TRBV7-9 and TRBJ2-7; D tentatively fits TRBD1 or TRBD2 (5 bases each). Trimming took 1 base from V and 5 from J, leaving 12 bases between them. CDR1 SEHNR and CDR2 FQNEAQ come from the germline V gene (reference sequence). The CDR3 totals 14 residues. The CDR3 nucleotides are TGTGCCAGCAGCTTAGATGCCGGGGCGAACGAGCAGTACTTC. Protein sequence: CASSLDAGANEQYF.

This chain links TRBV9 with TRBJ1-1, with TRBD1 identical over 7 bases. There are 15 residues in the CDR3. Per germline, CDR1 SGDLS and CDR2 YYNGEE. Trimming removed 4 bases from V and 4 bases from J; junction bases left unmatched: 10. CDR3 coding DNA: TGTGCCAGCAGCCCCATGGGAACAGGGGCCACTGAAGCTTTCTTT. Translation gives CASSPMGTGATEAFF.

This clonotype was seen at least ten times. CDR3 bases: TGTGCCAGCAGTTTCGGGAGGGCTCGCGAGCAGTACTTC. Protein: CASSFGRAREQYF. The V gene is TRBV27, the J gene TRBJ2-7; 8 nucleotides align to TRBD2. Germline CDR1 MNHEY, CDR2 SMNVEV (reference sequence). V was clipped by 3 bases and J by 6 bases; unmatched bases: 4. This CDR3 region has 13 residues.

This clonotype was picked up a small number of times. The chain combines TRBV12-3 or TRBV12-4 with TRBJ2-6; D remains ambiguous. V was trimmed by 2 bases and J by 0 bases, leaving 8 bases between them. The CDR3 covers 16 residues. This CDR3 is CASSLPVGSGANVLTF. DNA for the CDR3: TGTGCCAGCAGTTTACCAGTTGGCTCTGGGGCCAACGTCCTGACTTTC.

This clonotype occurred a few times. This chain uses TRBV28 with TRBJ1-2; tentative D call: TRBD1 (6 bases). This CDR3 is 14 amino acids long. Germline loops: CDR1 MDHEN, CDR2 SYDVKM. Between the trimmed V and J ends, which lost 5 bases and 4 bases, there was a span of 14 bases. The CDR3 sequence: CASSPNRVTYGYTF. CDR3 nucleotide sequence: TGTGCCAGCAGTCCAAACAGGGTAACCTATGGCTACACCTTC.

This clonotype was observed a handful of times. This sequence joins TRBV25-1 and TRBJ1-1; perhaps TRBD1 as D (5 bases). The germline CDR1 and CDR2 sequences are MGHDK and SYGVNS. V lost 4 bases and J 4 bases, leaving 10 bases between the germline ends. CDR3 length: 13 residues. CDR3 loop: CASSGYGGTEAFF. The CDR3 nucleotides are TGTGCCAGCAGTGGATACGGGGGCACTGAAGCTTTCTTT.

Ten or more counts support this clonotype. The genes are TRBV29-1 and TRBJ1-1, with D unclear. V lost 1 base to trimming and J lost 1 base, with 10 bases between them. The CDR3 covers 14 residues. CDR1 and CDR2 from the germline V gene are SQVTM and ANQGSEA. In DNA form, the CDR3 reads TGCAGCGTTGAAGCCGCGACACCGAACACTGAAGCTTTCTTT. Its protein is CSVEAATPNTEAFF.

V is TRBV20-1 and J is TRBJ2-2, with 8 positions matching TRBD2. Per germline, CDR1 DFQATT and CDR2 SNEGSKA (reference sequence). This CDR3 region has 17 residues. J was trimmed by 2 bases and V by 3 bases; bases with no gene match: 11. This CDR3 reads CSASGRAHSLNTGELFF. DNA of the CDR3: TGCAGTGCTAGCGGGAGGGCACACTCCTTAAACACCGGGGAGCTGTTTTTT.

This clonotype was detected only once. A much larger clone lies a single base off, so this may be a read error. In nucleotides, the CDR3 is TGTGCCGGCAGCACGGACAGGGCTTCACCCCTCCACTTT. As protein: CAGSTDRASPLHF. The V gene is TRBV7-2, the J gene TRBJ1-6; TRBD1 matches at 8 bases. Germline loops: CDR1 SGHTA, CDR2 FQGNSA. The CDR3 is made up of 13 amino acids.

This clonotype was observed a few times. This chain connects TRBV19 to TRBJ2-2; 10 positions match TRBD2. V shed 2 bases and J 7 bases; nucleotides not matched to a gene: 4. Germline assignment: CDR1 LNHDA and CDR2 SQIVND (reference sequence). The CDR3 runs to 15 residues. Here the CDR3 reads CASSILAGASGELFF. Here the CDR3 DNA reads TGTGCCAGTAGTATACTAGCGGGAGCTAGCGGGGAGCTGTTTTTT.

This clonotype occurred a few times. J is TRBJ1-4 and V is TRBV11-2, with 7 positions matching TRBD1. This CDR3 is 17 amino acids long. V lost 7 bases, J lost 3 bases, and 14 bases stayed unmatched. CDR1 is SGHAT and CDR2 is FQNNGV in the germline V gene. In nucleotides, the CDR3 is TGTGCCAGCATCCCCGGTCAAGGGGGCGTAGCTAATGAAAAACTGTTTTTT. This encodes CASIPGQGGVANEKLFF.

This clonotype was counted between two and nine times. This chain joins TRBV12-3 or TRBV12-4 and TRBJ2-1, with D hard to call. The V end was cut by 4 bases, the J end by 1 base, with 26 bases between. This CDR3 is built from 20 residues. The CDR3 region has the DNA TGTGCCAGCAGTTGCGAGTCTGGCGGCAACGACCCTGGATCCTACAATGAGCAGTTCTTC. It yields the protein CASSCESGGNDPGSYNEQFF.

This clonotype was seen many times. The CDR3 loop reads CASSPLTEAFF. CDR3 DNA sequence: TGTGCCAGCTCACCGCTCACTGAAGCTTTCTTT. V and J are TRBV18 and TRBJ1-1; D remains ambiguous. Per the germline V gene, CDR1 is KGHSH and CDR2 is LQKENI. V lost 3 bases and J 4 bases, leaving 3 bases between the germline ends. This CDR3 spans 11 amino acids.

This clonotype was seen at least ten times. This sequence joins TRBV5-1 and TRBJ2-7; D is unclear. This CDR3 has 18 amino acids. Germline assignment: CDR1 SGHRS and CDR2 YFSETQ. The V and J ends lost 4 bases and 0 bases respectively, with 23 bases between them. CDR3 sequence: CASSTSPVGSLSSYEQYF. The CDR3 nucleotides are TGCGCCAGCAGCACCTCCCCCGTTGGCAGCCTAAGCTCCTACGAGCAGTACTTC.

This clonotype was detected only a few times. Relative to the germline gene, one junction end is altered; a read error may explain this. V and J are TRBV7-2 and TRBJ1-6; no clear D gene. Germline loops: CDR1 SGHTA, CDR2 FQGNSA. CDR3 length equals 16 residues. The CDR3 nucleotides are TGTGCCAGCAGCCCAGCCGGCCCTAGGGCCAATTCACCCCTCAACTTT. This sequence encodes CASSPAGPRANSPLNF.

This clonotype was counted ten times or more. V is TRBV5-1 and J is TRBJ2-7; 9 positions agree with TRBD2. CDR1 SGHRS and CDR2 YFSETQ come from the germline V gene. The CDR3 is 15 residues long. The ends lost 1 base at V and 3 bases at J; junction bases unmatched: 5. CDR3 in amino acids: CASSLTAGGGYEQYF. In DNA, the CDR3 is TGCGCCAGCAGCTTGACGGCGGGAGGGGGCTACGAGCAGTACTTC.

This clonotype showed up many times. V is TRBV12-3 or TRBV12-4 and J is TRBJ1-4; D call uncertain. V was clipped by 6 bases and J by 2 bases, with 22 bases between them. The CDR3 loop spans 18 amino acids. Here the CDR3 reads CASSPDWTRGATNEKLFF. The CDR3 bases are TGTGCCAGCAGCCCGGACTGGACCCGGGGAGCGACTAATGAAAAACTGTTTTTT.

The chain carries TRBV18 and TRBJ2-1; a weak D match, TRBD2 (6 bases). V was clipped by 4 bases and J by 2 bases, with 18 bases between them. The CDR3 covers 17 residues. Germline CDR1 KGHSH, CDR2 LQKENI. Here the CDR3 reads CASSHYSGRDPYNEQFF. The DNA of the CDR3 is TGTGCCAGCTCACACTATAGCGGAAGAGACCCCTACAATGAGCAGTTCTTC.

This clonotype turned up a few times. This chain links TRBV4-3 with TRBJ2-7; TRBD2 is a possible D gene (5 bases). CDR3 length: 18 residues. CDR1 and CDR2 (germline): LGHNA, YSLEER. V lost 0 bases, J lost 7 bases, and 25 bases lay in between. The DNA of the CDR3 is TGCGCCAGCAGCCAAGATTACCCCCGGGGTATGCCCACGGGGGAGCAGTACTTC. Amino acids: CASSQDYPRGMPTGEQYF.

This clonotype was observed a few times. V gene TRBV19 combines with J gene TRBJ2-1; D is unresolved. The germline gives CDR1 LNHDA, CDR2 SQIVND (reference sequence). Trimming left V 8 bases short and J 8 bases short, with 16 bases between. This CDR3 has 13 amino acids. The CDR3 loop reads CASLGAGTDEQFF. For the CDR3, the DNA is TGTGCCAGTCTAGGCGCCGGAACCGATGAGCAGTTCTTC.

This clonotype appeared many times. The chain carries TRBV28 and TRBJ1-2; TRBD1 aligns across 7 bases. This CDR3 is 12 amino acids long. Per the germline V gene, CDR1 is MDHEN and CDR2 is SYDVKM. Trimming at V came to 7 bases and at J to 8 bases, leaving 7 bases not matched to a gene. The CDR3 DNA sequence: TGTGCCAGCACCACAGGGGTTCGAGGCTACACCTTC. Amino acid sequence: CASTTGVRGYTF.

This clonotype was recorded at least ten times. The chain couples TRBV20-1 to TRBJ2-6; maybe TRBD1 (6 bases). V gave up 3 bases and J gave up 0 bases, with 12 bases separating them. The germline CDR1 and CDR2 sequences are DFQATT and SNEGSKA (reference sequence). This CDR3 has 16 amino acids. CDR3 coding DNA: TGCAGTGCTAGCTCGGACAGTAGCTCTGGGGCCAACGTCCTGACTTTC. Its protein is CSASSDSSSGANVLTF.